This T cell receptor (beta chain) comes out of a study of OX40 agonist ivuxolimab in advanced cancers. Background on the whole study: Ivuxolimab, which targeted the costimulatory receptor OX40 (CD134), was an agonistic, fully human IgG2 monoclonal antibody. Intravenous ivuxolimab was administered to patients every 2 weeks at six dose levels: 0.01, 0.1, 0.3, 1.5, 3 and 10 mg/kg. Of the 52 patients in dose escalation, about 20 had hepatocellular carcinoma, about 15 had melanoma, 9 had renal cell carcinoma and 9 had head and neck cancer. In the dose-escalation cohort, nearly 85% of patients were male, and the mean age was 60 years with a range of roughly 20 to 79. Prior anti-PD-1, anti-PD-L1 or anti-CTLA-4 therapy was permitted, and approximately 40% of dose-escalation patients had received checkpoint inhibitors. Partial responses occurred in three dose-escalation patients: two with cutaneous melanoma and one with hepatocellular carcinoma. The purpose of peripheral TCRbeta sequencing was to test whether ivuxolimab changed TCR sequence diversity and led to clonal T-cell expansion. The monotherapy dose-escalation portion (N ≈ 52 patients) of the phase I ivuxolimab trial is reported in the paper.

What the work shows at the level of the full study, not this receptor alone: After ivuxolimab, CD8+ T cells had more expanded clones than CD4+ T cells on average. Which antigens the clonally expanded peripheral T cells were specific for was not determined. At doses from 0.1 to 3.0 mg/kg, clonal expansion was seen in both CD4+ and CD8+ blood T cells between baseline and week 6. Low levels of normalized T-cell clonal expansion were also seen in some patients who did not respond. In the 0.1-3.0 mg/kg groups, partial responders were among the patients with the lowest normalized peripheral clonal expansion, particularly in CD8+ T cells.

Patients with autoimmune disease history or receiving systemic immunosuppression were excluded from the trial. Peripheral blood for TCR sequencing was collected from all dose cohorts at baseline, on cycle 4 day 1, and on cycle 7 day 1. The samples were taken from a phase I, first-in-human, multicenter, open-label dose-escalation trial of ivuxolimab. Adults with locally advanced or metastatic head and neck squamous cell, hepatocellular, melanoma or renal cell carcinoma were enrolled in the trial. Before TCR sequencing, CD4+ T cells and CD8+ T cells were sorted from peripheral blood as separate populations. The V and J ends are trimmed by 2 bases and 1 base, leaving 9 bases between them. CDR1 and CDR2 (KGHSH, LQKENI) derive from the germline V gene. Spanning cysteine to phenylalanine, the CDR3 consists of 15 amino acids. Only the CDR3 DNA is retained, 45 bases long and in frame from the first base.

Genomic DNA was extracted from sorted cells for sequencing of the TCRbeta CDR3 region. The immunoSEQ Assay was used to sequence the TCRbeta CDR3 regions. TCRdb limited this immuneACCESS table to in-frame rearrangements with V and J called. A share of clones is missing; checked studies link under half to unresolved V genes, and the rest is unexplained. For this sample there are tens of thousands of clones; over 75% appear just once. The ten top clones hold 5.5% of the sample. Notes on this clone: Its antigen is not yet known. Base quality data are lacking; no much larger clone is found one base away.

Sequenced here: CD4+ or CD8+ T cells sorted from blood, sampled in a trial of the OX40 agonist ivuxolimab. Recombination joined TRBV18 with TRBJ1-5; no D segment can be confidently identified. This receptor was obtained from an adult with an advanced solid tumor such as melanoma, head and neck, liver or kidney cancer. The nucleotide sequence is TGTGCCAGCTCACCAGCCAGTATAAGCAATCAGCCCCAGCATTTT. Its protein is CASSPASISNQPQHF.